This T cell receptor beta chain appears in the sequencing data of a study of PD-1 blockade in classical Hodgkin lymphoma. This clone was picked up one time. Indicated time point: cycle 4 day 1 (C4D1), after 5 to 7 weeks of nivolumab. There was relapse after autologous stem cell transplantation in every patient, and there was variation in brentuximab vedotin exposure. Profiling relied on immunoSEQ multiplex PCR, and the TCRdb table lists in-frame clones only, not all of them. The top ten clones hold 9% to 12% of a sample with about 64,000 clones, 75% to 95% of them seen once. From germline, CDR1 is SEHNR and CDR2 FQNEAQ (reference sequence). V lost 1 base and J lost 2; bases outside the gene matches: 7. The CDR3 contains 17 residues.

The rearrangement uses TRBV7-9 and TRBJ2-3; TRBD1 aligns across 9 bases. The receptor was isolated from a human donor with classical Hodgkin lymphoma. Specimen: peripheral blood mononuclear cells (PBMCs), collected before the fourth cycle of nivolumab. CDR3 coding DNA: TGTGCCAGCAGCTTAGGGGACAGGGAGGGCAACACAGATACGCAGTATTTT. Protein product: CASSLGDREGNTDTQYF.